One sample yielded the 27 T cell receptor beta chains listed below, sequenced in a study of human T cells and chemical hapten exposure. Time point given: patch test 1, 2 weeks after DPC sensitization. Indicated treatment: therapeutic diphenylcyclopropenone sensitization with weekly scalp DPC. TCRdb fed the RACE reads into MiXCR, producing one record per CDR3 protein. Of some 380,000 distinct CDR3 sequences listed, roughly 5% were seen once; the top ten hold over 2%. Material: whole blood, obtained in connection with sensitization to the hapten diphenylcyclopropenone (DPC). These receptors were taken from a woman between 45 and 65 years old with alopecia areata. Some clones in this sample may be carry-over from other donors' samples.

The rearrangement joins TRBV29-1 to TRBJ1-5, with a possible D match to TRBD1 (6 bases). The CDR3 contains 14 residues. The V and J ends lost 5 bases and 1 base respectively, with 12 bases between them. Germline-derived CDR1 and CDR2 are SQVTM and ANQGSEA. CDR3: CSVRTGTSNQPQHF. The CDR3, as DNA: TGCAGCGTTCGTACAGGGACGAGCAATCAGCCCCAGCATTTT. The full variable domain, completed using reference TRBV29-1 and TRBJ1-5, is SAVISQKPSRDICQRGTSLTIQCQVDSQVTMMFWYRQQPGQSLTLIATANQGSEATYESGFVIDKFPISRPNLTFSTLTVSNMSPEDSSIYLCSVRTGTSNQPQHFGDGTRLSIL.

The table lists this clonotype with a few counts. The chain employs TRBV5-1 and TRBJ2-5; the D is unclear. This CDR3 spans 13 amino acids. The germline V gene has CDR1 SGHRS and CDR2 YFSETQ. Trimming removed 5 bases from V and 2 bases from J, with 10 bases in between. The CDR3 loop reads CASSPNQQETQYF. The DNA of the CDR3 is TGCGCCAGCAGTCCAAATCAACAAGAGACCCAGTACTTC.

This clonotype was counted a few times. This chain links TRBV7-8 with TRBJ2-5; D is possibly TRBD2 (6 bases). The CDR3 contains 13 residues. Trimming stripped 8 bases from V and 1 base from J, with 11 bases between. Germline-derived CDR1 and CDR2 are SGHVS and FQNEAQ. The CDR3: CASRRLVQETQYF. CDR3 nucleotide sequence: TGTGCCAGCCGTCGACTAGTCCAAGAGACCCAGTACTTC.

In this sample, this clonotype turned up a few times. V and J are TRBV7-8 and TRBJ2-1; tentative D call: TRBD2 (6 bases). Germline values: CDR1 SGHVS, CDR2 FQNEAQ. The CDR3 sequence is 15 residues long. Trimming removed 5 bases at V and 0 bases at J, with 11 bases between. Here the CDR3 DNA reads TGTGCCAGCAGCGACAAGCGGGTCTCCTACAATGAGCAGTTCTTC. This sequence encodes CASSDKRVSYNEQFF.

This chain uses TRBV4-1 with TRBJ1-1; 11 nucleotides match TRBD1. Germline CDR1 MGHRA, CDR2 YSYEKL. The V gene end was trimmed by 3 bases and the J gene end by 4 bases; junction bases not matched to a gene: 7. The CDR3 totals 16 residues. The CDR3 is CASSHRTGGAGTEAFF. CDR3 DNA sequence: TGCGCCAGCAGCCACCGGACAGGGGGCGCGGGCACTGAAGCTTTCTTT.

This chain connects TRBV7-9 to TRBJ2-5; the D is unclear. V lost 5 bases, J lost 4 bases, and 17 bases lay in between. The CDR3 runs to 15 residues. CDR1 and CDR2 from the germline V gene are SEHNR and FQNEAQ (reference sequence). CDR3 sequence: CASSPRLSSRETQYF. CDR3 nucleotide sequence: TGTGCCAGCAGCCCCCGACTCTCTTCGCGAGAGACCCAGTACTTC.

This clonotype was seen only a few times. V gene TRBV5-5 combines with J gene TRBJ2-7; possibly TRBD2 for D (6 bases). The CDR3 is 15 residues long. The germline gives CDR1 SGHKS, CDR2 YYEKEE (reference sequence). Trimming shortened V by 3 bases and J by 7 bases, and 20 bases separated the two germline ends. This chain's CDR3 is CASSYNGLPGWEQYF. The DNA for the CDR3 is TGTGCCAGCAGCTATAATGGACTACCCGGATGGGAGCAGTACTTC. Full variable domain (missing parts from reference TRBV5-5 and TRBJ2-7): DAGVTQSPTHLIKTRGQQVTLRCSPISGHKSVSWYQQVLGQGPQFIFQYYEKEERGRGNFPDRFSARQFPNYSSELNVNALLLGDSALYLCASSYNGLPGWEQYFGPGTRLTVT.

This clonotype was seen a handful of times. The chain uses TRBV6-2 or TRBV6-3 and TRBJ1-2, with D unclear. The CDR3 has 12 amino acids. The V and J ends lost 8 bases and 5 bases respectively, with 12 bases between them. Germline CDR1 reads MNHEY; CDR2 reads SVGEGT. This CDR3 reads CASRSLAYGYTF. The CDR3 DNA follows: TGTGCCAGCCGAAGTTTGGCGTATGGCTACACCTTC.

This clonotype was seen many times. This chain links TRBV29-1 with TRBJ2-1, with D possibly TRBD1 on 6 matching bases. Germline CDR1 and CDR2: SQVTM and ANQGSEA. Trimming took off 4 bases at V and 5 bases at J, with 9 bases between the two ends. The CDR3 is 12 amino acids. The CDR3 sequence: CSVGTANNEQFF. Written as DNA, the CDR3 is TGCAGCGTTGGGACAGCCAACAATGAGCAGTTCTTC.

This rearrangement joins TRBV2 to TRBJ2-1, with 11 bases matching TRBD2. From germline, CDR1 is SNHLY and CDR2 FYNNEI. This CDR3 has 16 amino acids. V was clipped by 6 bases and J by 5 bases; unmatched bases: 9. This chain's CDR3 is CASRGGLAGRNNEQFF. The CDR3 DNA reads TGTGCCAGCAGGGGTGGACTAGCGGGCCGAAACAATGAGCAGTTCTTC.

This clonotype appeared many times. The genes are TRBV29-1 and TRBJ1-2; no reliable D call. The CDR3 sequence is 13 residues long. Between the trimmed V and J ends, which lost 3 bases and 3 bases, there was a span of 11 bases. In germline, CDR1 is SQVTM, CDR2 ANQGSEA. The CDR3 DNA reads TGCAGCGTTGATTCGGGGATAGACTATGGCTACACCTTC. It encodes CSVDSGIDYGYTF.

This clonotype was seen at least ten times. The V and J genes are TRBV12-3 or TRBV12-4 and TRBJ2-1; 10 bases align to TRBD2. The CDR3 runs to 22 residues. With V trimmed by 4 bases and J by 0 bases, 21 bases remained unmatched. CDR3 in amino acids: CASSSFFPAGISSGSSYNEQFF. CDR3 in DNA: TGTGCCAGCAGTTCCTTCTTTCCCGCAGGCATTTCTAGCGGGAGCTCCTACAATGAGCAGTTCTTC.

The table lists this clonotype with a few counts. The chain uses TRBV14 and TRBJ2-7; 7 bases are a match to TRBD1. The trim removed 4 bases at V and 3 bases at J, leaving 9 bases unmatched. CDR3 length: 15 amino acids. Per the germline V gene, CDR1 is SGHDN and CDR2 is FVKESK. The CDR3 DNA sequence: TGTGCCAGCAGCCTAACAGGGGAGCCTGGCTACGAGCAGTACTTC. The encoded protein is CASSLTGEPGYEQYF.

This clonotype appeared many times. This chain uses TRBV29-1 with TRBJ1-1; tentatively, D is TRBD1 (5 bases). The CDR3 covers 13 residues. Germline CDR1 and CDR2: SQVTM and ANQGSEA. V was cut by 3 bases and J by 6 bases, with 14 bases left in between. The CDR3 region has the DNA TGCAGCGTTGAGCGGCAGGGAGTCTCTGAAGCTTTCTTT. This translates into CSVERQGVSEAFF.

The rearrangement links TRBV10-1 to TRBJ2-7, with D perhaps matching TRBD1 (5 bases). The CDR3 consists of 13 residues. CDR1 is WNHNN, CDR2 SYGVQD, per germline (reference sequence). V was shortened by 0 bases and J by 5 bases, with 8 bases between the two germline ends. CDR3 region: CASSESVRDEQYF. The CDR3 bases are TGCGCCAGCAGTGAGTCGGTCAGGGACGAGCAGTACTTC.

With regard to this clonotype: This sequence may be a read error, since a much larger clone differs from it by one base. V is TRBV7-9 and J is TRBJ2-2; 12 bases align to TRBD2. This CDR3 is built from 18 residues. Trimming took 2 bases from V and 9 from J; bases not matched to a gene: 13. In germline, CDR1 is SEHNR, CDR2 FQNEAQ (reference sequence). CDR3 region: CASSLRRLAGAWTWELFF. The CDR3 DNA reads as TGTGCCAGCAGCTTACGGAGACTAGCGGGAGCGTGGACCTGGGAGCTGTTTTTT.

This clonotype has a handful of counts. This sequence joins TRBV29-1 and TRBJ2-7; D possibly uses TRBD1 or TRBD2 (6 bases each). Trimming removed 5 bases from V and 1 base from J, with 18 bases in between. Germline V lookup: CDR1 SQVTM, CDR2 ANQGSEA. The CDR3 runs to 15 residues. The CDR3 DNA follows: TGCAGCGTTCTTACCGGAACAGGGACTTCCTACGAGCAGTACTTC. Translated: CSVLTGTGTSYEQYF.

A word on this clonotype: A read error may account for a junction end that differs from germline. The genes are TRBV7-6 and TRBJ2-5; the match to TRBD2 covers 12 bases. Germline V gene data show CDR1 as SGHVS and CDR2 as FNYEAQ. This CDR3 comprises 16 residues. The CDR3 region is CASSLLAGGNQETRYF. CDR3 bases: TGTGCCAGCAGCTTACTAGCGGGGGGGAACCAAGAGACCCGGTACTTC.

This clonotype was detected many times. This chain joins TRBV12-3 or TRBV12-4 and TRBJ2-1; D is unclear. The CDR3 is 11 residues long. Between the trimmed V and J ends, which lost 3 bases and 14 bases, there was a span of 11 bases. CDR3 DNA sequence: TGTGCCAGCAGTTTGAATAACGTCGAGTTCTTC. Translation gives CASSLNNVEFF.

This clonotype was detected many times. The chain carries TRBV9 and TRBJ2-5; D may match TRBD1 or TRBD2 (5 bases each). Germline CDR1 reads SGDLS; CDR2 reads YYNGEE. Trimming cost V 4 bases and J 2 bases, with 18 bases left between them. The CDR3 spans 16 residues. CDR3 coding DNA: TGTGCCAGCAGCACAGGTCAGGCGGGCCCTCAAGAGACCCAGTACTTC. The encoded protein is CASSTGQAGPQETQYF. Complete variable domain (other parts from reference TRBV9 and TRBJ2-5): DSGVTQTPKHLITATGQRVTLRCSPRSGDLSVYWYQQSLDQGLQFLIQYYNGEERAKGNILERFSAQQFPDLHSELNLSSLELGDSALYFCASSTGQAGPQETQYFGPGTRLLVL.

This clonotype was picked up many times. The chain uses TRBV12-5 and TRBJ2-3; possibly TRBD1 or TRBD2 for D (5 bases each). The V end lost 7 bases, the J end lost 1 base, and 18 bases lay between the germline ends. This CDR3 has 16 amino acids. Germline assignment: CDR1 LGHNT and CDR2 FRNRAP. This CDR3 is CASARSAGAGTDTQYF. The CDR3 DNA sequence: TGTGCTAGTGCCCGGTCTGCCGGGGCCGGCACAGATACGCAGTATTTT.

This clonotype occurred many times. The chain links TRBV5-1 to TRBJ2-3, with 12 positions matching TRBD2. Looked up from germline, CDR1 is SGHRS and CDR2 is YFSETQ. V lost 0 bases and J lost 2; bases outside the gene matches: 4. This CDR3 is 17 amino acids long. The CDR3 loop reads CASSLGLAGAYTDTQYF. Written as DNA, the CDR3 is TGCGCCAGCAGCTTGGGACTAGCGGGGGCTTACACAGATACGCAGTATTTT. Complete variable domain (other parts from reference TRBV5-1 and TRBJ2-3): KAGVTQTPRYLIKTRGQQVTLSCSPISGHRSVSWYQQTPGQGLQFLFEYFSETQRNKGNFPGRFSGRQFSNSRSEMNVSTLELGDSALYLCASSLGLAGAYTDTQYFGPGTRLTVL.

The gene calls are TRBV20-1 and TRBJ2-1; 7 bases align to TRBD2. J lost 8 bases, V lost 3 bases, and 1 base had no gene match. Germline CDR1 is DFQATT and CDR2 is SNEGSKA (reference sequence). This CDR3 is built from 11 residues. The DNA of the CDR3 is TGCAGTGCTAGTCGGGGGGATGAGCAGTTCTTC. As protein: CSASRGDEQFF.

There are a few counts of this clonotype. The chain carries TRBV4-2 and TRBJ1-5; D gene ambiguous. Germline loops: CDR1 LGHNA, CDR2 YNFKEQ. This CDR3 is 17 amino acids long. The V end lost 4 bases, the J end lost 5 bases, and 21 bases lay between the germline ends. The CDR3 bases are TGTGCCAGCAGCCCCTCTGGCGGCAGGCCACCGGATCAGCCCCAGCATTTT. It translates to CASSPSGGRPPDQPQHF.

This chain links TRBV2 with TRBJ2-3; weak D call: TRBD2 (6 bases). The germline CDR1 and CDR2 sequences are SNHLY and FYNNEI. This CDR3 spans 13 amino acids. The V end lost 6 bases, the J end lost 4 bases, and 11 bases lay between the germline ends. The CDR3 DNA is TGTGCCAGCAGGGGAGGTAGTTCAGATACGCAGTATTTT. Amino acids: CASRGGSSDTQYF.

This clonotype showed up just a few times. The chain combines TRBV20-1 with TRBJ2-1; 11 nucleotides line up with TRBD2. V lost 3 bases, J lost 2 bases, and 12 bases stayed unmatched. The germline CDR1 and CDR2 sequences are DFQATT and SNEGSKA (reference sequence). The CDR3 contains 18 residues. In DNA, the CDR3 is TGCAGTGCTAGTAGCGGGAGGGCCCAGGGGGGTCCCTACAATGAGCAGTTCTTC. Protein product: CSASSGRAQGGPYNEQFF.

This chain uses TRBV10-1 with TRBJ1-2, with D possibly TRBD1 on 6 matching bases. V lost 5 bases and J lost 8, with 12 bases in between. This CDR3 comprises 12 residues. From germline, CDR1 is WNHNN and CDR2 SYGVQD (reference sequence). CDR3 residues: CASSHRVLGYTF. The CDR3 region has the DNA TGCGCCAGCAGTCACAGGGTGCTGGGCTACACCTTC.